Listed below are T cell receptor beta chains from one sample, sequenced in a study of blood T cell repertoires in COVID-19. The protocol was immunoSEQ multiplex PCR, while the TCRdb copy is restricted to in-frame clones and leaves out a portion. The sample shows roughly 170,000 clones, under 90% of them seen only once. The specimen sequenced was peripheral blood. The receptors here all came from a human donor in a cohort sampled during active COVID-19. The CDR3 runs from the conserved cysteine through the conserved F or W. A D gene is named only where the DNA matches it firmly. Clone size is not always given. Where it is, it says once, few, many or a class for expanded clones.

clone_size j_call v_call d_call cdr3_nt cdr3_aa
NA TRBJ2-5 TRBV3-1/TRBV3-2 NA TGTGCCAGCAGCCAAGTGTTCCCTTACCAAGAGACCCAGTACTTC CASSQVFPYQETQYF
once TRBJ2-3 TRBV27 TRBD2 TGTGCCAGCGGGGGGGGTCCCACAGATACGCAGTATTTT CASGGGPTDTQYF
NA TRBJ2-7 TRBV7-2 TRBD2 TGTGCCAGCAGCCTCAGCGGGGGGGCACGCGAGCAGTACTTC CASSLSGGAREQYF
NA TRBJ1-1 TRBV29-1 NA TGCAGCGCTGCCAACAACAGGAACACTGAAGCTTTCTTT CSAANNRNTEAFF
NA TRBJ1-5 TRBV2 NA TGTGCCAGCAGTGAGTTTAAATATAGCAATCAGCCCCAGCATTTT CASSEFKYSNQPQHF
NA TRBJ2-1 TRBV4-2 NA TGTGCCAGCAGCCGGGTCCGGGACTGGAAATACAATGAGCAGTTCTTC CASSRVRDWKYNEQFF
NA TRBJ2-7 TRBV28 NA TGTGCCACCGAAGATCGAGCCCTCTACGAGCAGTACTTC CATEDRALYEQYF
NA TRBJ2-3 TRBV5-4 NA TGTGCCAGCAGCTTGGAGGACAGCCTCAATACGCAGTATTTT CASSLEDSLNTQYF
once TRBJ2-7 TRBV5-6 TRBD1 TGTGCCAGCAGCTTGGCCCGACAGGGGTACTACGAGCAGTACTTC CASSLARQGYYEQYF
NA TRBJ2-3 TRBV6-1 TRBD2 TGTGCCAGCAGTGAATCCTGGACTAGTTCGGATACGCAGTATTTT CASSESWTSSDTQYF
NA TRBJ1-2 TRBV4-1 TRBD1 TGCGCCAGCAGCCAAGTAAAGGGACAGGACAAAGGCTATGGCTACACCTTC CASSQVKGQDKGYGYTF
NA TRBJ2-1 TRBV12-5 NA TGTGCTAGTGAGCTCTACAATGAGCAGTTCTTC CASELYNEQFF
NA TRBJ1-1 TRBV7-9 TRBD1 TGTGCCAGCAGTACGGACAGGGGGTCTGAAGCTTTCTTT CASSTDRGSEAFF
NA TRBJ1-4 TRBV6-6 TRBD1 TGTGCCAGCAGCCCAGACAGGGACCGGGAAAAACTGTTTTTT CASSPDRDREKLFF
NA TRBJ1-5 TRBV19 NA TGTGCCAGTAGTATTTTCAGGGGAGCAAGCGGTCAGCCCCAGCATTTT CASSIFRGASGQPQHF
NA TRBJ2-7 TRBV7-9 TRBD1 TGTGCCAGCAGTGCCGGGACAGGTTTATACGAGCAGTACTTC CASSAGTGLYEQYF
NA TRBJ2-7 TRBV11-2 NA TGTGCCAGCAGCTTAGGCAGGGGTCACGAGCAGTACTTC CASSLGRGHEQYF
few TRBJ1-1 TRBV9 NA TGTGCCAGCAGCGTAGACATGAACACTGAAGCTTTCTTT CASSVDMNTEAFF